What follows describes a single T cell receptor (beta chain). Its antigen is currently unknown. CDR1 and CDR2 (germline): MDHEN, SYDVKM. The CDR3 consists of 15 residues. The V segment lost 10 bases and the J segment 1 base; nucleotides outside the gene matches: 10. The sample is drawn from a study of T cell repertoires in cytomegalovirus infection. TCRdb independently ran MiXCR on the reads; one entry per CDR3 protein. The data contain roughly 730,000 distinct CDR3 sequences, around 31% of them singletons. This sequence joins TRBV28 and TRBJ2-1; 7 bases fit TRBD2. The specimen comprised cultured PBMCs, sampled from culture after CMV antigen stimulation. This TCR was recovered from a human donor in good health (CMV status not recorded). Some clones in this sample may be carry-over from other donors' samples. The CDR3 nucleotides are TGTGCCACTCAGGGTTGGGAGGGTTCCTACAATGAGCAGTTCTTC. As protein: CATQGWEGSYNEQFF.